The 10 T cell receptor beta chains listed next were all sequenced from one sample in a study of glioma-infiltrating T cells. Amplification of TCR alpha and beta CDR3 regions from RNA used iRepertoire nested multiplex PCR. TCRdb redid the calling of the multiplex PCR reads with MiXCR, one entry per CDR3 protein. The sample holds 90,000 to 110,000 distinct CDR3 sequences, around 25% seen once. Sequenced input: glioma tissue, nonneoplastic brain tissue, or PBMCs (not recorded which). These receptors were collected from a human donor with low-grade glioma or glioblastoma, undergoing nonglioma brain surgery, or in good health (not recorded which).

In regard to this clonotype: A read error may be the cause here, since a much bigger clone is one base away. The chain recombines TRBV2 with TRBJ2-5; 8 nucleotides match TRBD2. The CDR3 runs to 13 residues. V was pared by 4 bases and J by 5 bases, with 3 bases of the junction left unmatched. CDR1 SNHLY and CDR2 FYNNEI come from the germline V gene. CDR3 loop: CASSGGGRETQYF. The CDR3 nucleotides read TGTGCCAGCAGTGGGGGCGGGAGGGAGACCCAGTACTTC.

CDR3 sequence reads: CASSSPRTGVETQYF. In DNA, the CDR3 is TGTGCCAGTAGTTCCCCGAGGACAGGGGTCGAGACCCAGTACTTC. V is TRBV19 and J is TRBJ2-5; 9 nucleotides align to TRBD1. Looked up from germline, CDR1 is LNHDA and CDR2 is SQIVND (reference sequence). The CDR3 length is 15 residues. The ends lost 5 bases at V and 5 bases at J; junction bases unmatched: 9.

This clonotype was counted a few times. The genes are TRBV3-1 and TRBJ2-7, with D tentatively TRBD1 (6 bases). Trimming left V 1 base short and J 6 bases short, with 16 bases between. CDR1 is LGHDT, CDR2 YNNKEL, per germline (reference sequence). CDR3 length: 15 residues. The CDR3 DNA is TGTGCCAGCAGCCAAGGTAACAGGGAAGTCGGCGAGCAGTACTTC. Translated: CASSQGNREVGEQYF.

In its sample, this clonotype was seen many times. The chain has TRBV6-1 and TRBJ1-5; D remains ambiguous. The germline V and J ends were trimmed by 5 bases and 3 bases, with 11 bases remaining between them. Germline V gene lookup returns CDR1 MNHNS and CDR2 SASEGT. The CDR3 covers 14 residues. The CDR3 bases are TGTGCCAGCAGTCCCGGGCCCCACAATCAGCCCCAGCATTTT. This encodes CASSPGPHNQPQHF.

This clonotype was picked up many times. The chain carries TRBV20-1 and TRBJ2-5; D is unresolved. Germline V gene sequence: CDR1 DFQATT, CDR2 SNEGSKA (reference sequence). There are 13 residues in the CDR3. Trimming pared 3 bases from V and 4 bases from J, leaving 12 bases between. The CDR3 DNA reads TGCAGTGCTAGCCGGACGGTCGGAGAGACCCAGTACTTC. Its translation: CSASRTVGETQYF.

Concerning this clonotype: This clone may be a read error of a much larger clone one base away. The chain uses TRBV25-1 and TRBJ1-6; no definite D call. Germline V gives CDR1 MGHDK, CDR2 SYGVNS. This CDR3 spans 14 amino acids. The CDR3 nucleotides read TGTGCCAGCAGTGAAAATTCCGGGAATTCACCCCTCCGCTTT. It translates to CASSENSGNSPLRF.

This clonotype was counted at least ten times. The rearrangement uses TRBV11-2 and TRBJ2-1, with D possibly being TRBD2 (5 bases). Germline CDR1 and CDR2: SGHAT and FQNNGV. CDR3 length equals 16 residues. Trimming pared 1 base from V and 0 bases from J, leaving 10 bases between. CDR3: CASSLVDYSSYNEQFF. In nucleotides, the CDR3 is TGTGCCAGCAGCTTAGTAGACTACAGCTCCTACAATGAGCAGTTCTTC.

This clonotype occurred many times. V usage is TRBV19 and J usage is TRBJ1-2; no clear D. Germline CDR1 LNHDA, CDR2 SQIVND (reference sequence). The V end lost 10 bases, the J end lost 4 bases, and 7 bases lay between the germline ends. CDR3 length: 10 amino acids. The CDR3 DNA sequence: TGTGCCACCGGGCCCTATGGCTACACCTTC. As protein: CATGPYGYTF.

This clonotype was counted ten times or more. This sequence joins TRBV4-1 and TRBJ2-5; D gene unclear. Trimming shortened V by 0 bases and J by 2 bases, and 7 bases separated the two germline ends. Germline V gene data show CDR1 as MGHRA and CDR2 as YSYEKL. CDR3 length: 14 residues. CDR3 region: CASSQEARQETQYF. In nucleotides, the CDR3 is TGCGCCAGCAGCCAAGAGGCCCGGCAAGAGACCCAGTACTTC.

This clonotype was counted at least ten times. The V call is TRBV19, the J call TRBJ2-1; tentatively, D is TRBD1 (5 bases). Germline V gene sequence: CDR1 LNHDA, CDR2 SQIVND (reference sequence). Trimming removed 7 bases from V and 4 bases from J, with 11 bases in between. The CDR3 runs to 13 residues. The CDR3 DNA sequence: TGTGCCAGTAAAGGGGTCCGGTACAATGAGCAGTTCTTC. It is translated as CASKGVRYNEQFF.